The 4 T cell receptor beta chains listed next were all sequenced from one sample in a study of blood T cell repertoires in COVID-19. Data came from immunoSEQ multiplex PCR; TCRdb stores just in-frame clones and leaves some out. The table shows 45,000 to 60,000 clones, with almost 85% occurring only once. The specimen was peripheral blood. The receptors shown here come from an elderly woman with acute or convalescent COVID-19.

The CDR3, as DNA: TGCGCCAGCAGCTTGGTTTCCGCCTACAATGAGCAGTTCTTC. This gives the protein CASSLVSAYNEQFF. The chain carries TRBV5-1 and TRBJ2-1; D gene uncertain. The germline gives CDR1 SGHRS, CDR2 YFSETQ. The CDR3 is 14 amino acids. Trimming stripped 0 bases from V and 2 bases from J, with 6 bases between. Combining the CDR3 with reference TRBV5-1 and TRBJ2-1 gives the whole variable domain KAGVTQTPRYLIKTRGQQVTLSCSPISGHRSVSWYQQTPGQGLQFLFEYFSETQRNKGNFPGRFSGRQFSNSRSEMNVSTLELGDSALYLCASSLVSAYNEQFFGPGTRLTVL.

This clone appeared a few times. For the CDR3, the DNA is TGCGCCACCCAACTAGCGCAGAAAGAGACCCAGTACTTC. Its protein is CATQLAQKETQYF. This rearrangement joins TRBV10-2 to TRBJ2-5; 7 bases align to TRBD2. The CDR3 is 13 residues long. Germline assignment: CDR1 WSHSY and CDR2 SAAADI. V was clipped by 10 bases and J by 3 bases; unmatched bases: 8.

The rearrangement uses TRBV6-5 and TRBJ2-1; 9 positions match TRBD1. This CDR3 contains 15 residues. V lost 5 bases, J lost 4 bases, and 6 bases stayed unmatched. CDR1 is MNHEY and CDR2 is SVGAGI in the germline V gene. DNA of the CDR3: TGTGCCAGCAGTCAGACCGGGACAGGGTACAATGAGCAGTTCTTC. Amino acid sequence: CASSQTGTGYNEQFF.

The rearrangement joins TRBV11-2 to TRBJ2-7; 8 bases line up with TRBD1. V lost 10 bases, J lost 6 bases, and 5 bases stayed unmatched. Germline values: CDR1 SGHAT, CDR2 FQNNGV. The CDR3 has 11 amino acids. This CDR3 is CAIQGAGEQYF. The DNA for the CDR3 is TGTGCCATTCAGGGGGCTGGCGAGCAGTACTTC.